The sequence of this T cell receptor (beta chain) was determined in a study of PD-1 blockade in classical Hodgkin lymphoma. Germline values: CDR1 ENHRY, CDR2 SYGVKD. The CDR3 covers 17 residues. V was pared by 7 bases and J by 0 bases, with 16 bases between. The time point was: cycle 4 day 1 (C4D1), after less than 7 weeks of nivolumab. With no exception, relapse followed autologous stem cell transplantation in all patients, and brentuximab vedotin exposure varied. Study-level points and caveats: Patients newly diagnosed and complete responders had comparable baseline diversity. Sources of repertoire differences remain undefined, possibly disease activity or prior therapy.

In its sample, this clone was seen a few times. Its antigen is not identified. Clones were sequenced by immunoSEQ multiplex PCR, and TCRdb holds only the in-frame ones, with some missing. The table has about 21,000 clones, approximately 73% seen once. The sample was peripheral blood mononuclear cells (PBMCs), taken before the fourth cycle of nivolumab. This chain links TRBV10-3 with TRBJ1-6, with D perhaps TRBD1 (5 bases). The receptor was derived from a human donor with classical Hodgkin lymphoma. In DNA form, the CDR3 reads TGTGCCATCAAGAGCGGGGGAGGGAGCTCCTATAATTCACCCCTCCACTTT. Translated: CAIKSGGGSSYNSPLHF.